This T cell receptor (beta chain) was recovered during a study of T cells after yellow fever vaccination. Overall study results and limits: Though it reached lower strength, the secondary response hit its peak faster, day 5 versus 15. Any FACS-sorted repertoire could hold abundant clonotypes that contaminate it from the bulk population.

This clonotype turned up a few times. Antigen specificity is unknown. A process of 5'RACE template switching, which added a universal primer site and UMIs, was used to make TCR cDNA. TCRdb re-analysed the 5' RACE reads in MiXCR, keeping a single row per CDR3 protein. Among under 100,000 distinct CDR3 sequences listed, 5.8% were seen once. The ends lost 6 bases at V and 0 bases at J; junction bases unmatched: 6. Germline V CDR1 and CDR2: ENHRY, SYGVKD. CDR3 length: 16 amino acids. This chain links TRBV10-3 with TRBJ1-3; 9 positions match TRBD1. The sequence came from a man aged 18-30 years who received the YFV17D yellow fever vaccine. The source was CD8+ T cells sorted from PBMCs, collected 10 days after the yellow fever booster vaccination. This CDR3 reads CAIRDRGAGSGNTIYF. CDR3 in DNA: TGTGCCATCAGGGACAGGGGAGCGGGCTCTGGAAACACCATATATTTT.